Shown below are 24 T cell receptor beta chains from a single sample sequenced in a study of T cell responses to AZD1222 COVID-19 vaccine. Libraries were prepared by immunoSEQ multiplex PCR; TCRdb keeps only in-frame clonotypes and omits some of them. Of fewer than 150,000 clones listed, 85% to 90% are singletons. This specimen was peripheral blood, taken on day 0 of AZD1222 vaccination. These receptors all come from an adult in good health.

The V gene is TRBV11-2, the J gene TRBJ2-7, with D unclear. This CDR3 contains 13 residues. Germline V gives CDR1 SGHAT, CDR2 FQNNGV. V was shortened by 5 bases and J by 3 bases, with 11 bases between the two germline ends. CDR3 bases: TGTGCCAGCAGCCGCGGTACTTACTACGAGCAGTACTTC. The encoded protein is CASSRGTYYEQYF. Drawing the rest from reference TRBV11-2 and TRBJ2-7, the complete variable domain is EAGVAQSPRYKIIEKRQSVAFWCNPISGHATLYWYQQILGQGPKLLIQFQNNGVVDDSQLPKDRFSAERLKGVDSTLKIQPAKLEDSAVYLCASSRGTYYEQYFGPGTRLTVT.

V gene TRBV6-2 or TRBV6-3 combines with J gene TRBJ1-2; D unresolved. The CDR3 loop spans 14 amino acids. In germline, CDR1 is MNHEY, CDR2 SVGEGT. Trimming cost V 5 bases and J 6 bases, with 16 bases left between them. The CDR3 coding sequence is TGTGCCAGCAGTAACCCCAGCCCTGCAGATGGCTACACCTTC. Translation: CASSNPSPADGYTF.

The CDR3 DNA reads TGCGCCAGCAGTGAGTTTAGGGCCCCACAGGGCGGGAATGAGCAGTTCTTC. It is translated as CASSEFRAPQGGNEQFF. The chain links TRBV10-1 to TRBJ2-1; the D gene is possibly TRBD1 (6 bases). CDR1 and CDR2 from the germline V gene are WNHNN and SYGVQD (reference sequence). CDR3 length: 17 residues. The ends were cut back, 1 base at V and 7 bases at J, with 20 bases in the middle.

The genes are TRBV27 and TRBJ2-7, with 8 bases fitting TRBD2. Germline values: CDR1 MNHEY, CDR2 SMNVEV (reference sequence). The CDR3 contains 16 residues. V dropped 0 bases and J dropped 3; count of bases not matched to a gene: 7. DNA of the CDR3: TGTGCCAGCAGTTTATCGTTATTAGCGGGGATCTACGAGCAGTACTTC. It yields the protein CASSLSLLAGIYEQYF.

CDR3 amino acids: CATTFSGAEAFF. CDR3 coding DNA: TGTGCCACCACCTTCTCAGGGGCTGAAGCTTTCTTT. The rearrangement uses TRBV15 and TRBJ1-1, with a tentative D call TRBD1 (6 bases). The germline V and J ends were trimmed by 7 bases and 6 bases, with 12 bases remaining between them. The CDR3 contains 12 residues. CDR1 is LNHNV, CDR2 YYDKDF, per germline (reference sequence). Supplemented by reference TRBV15 and TRBJ1-1, the full variable domain reads DAMVIQNPRYQVTQFGKPVTLSCSQTLNHNVMYWYQQKSSQAPKLLFHYYDKDFNNEADTPDNFQSRRPNTSFCFLDIRSPGLGDTAMYLCATTFSGAEAFFGQGTRLTVV.

J is TRBJ2-1 and V is TRBV6-2 or TRBV6-3, with D possibly matching TRBD2 (6 bases). The V gene lost 5 bases and the J gene lost 8 bases, with 13 bases spanning the gap. CDR3 length: 13 amino acids. Germline loops: CDR1 MNHEY, CDR2 SVGEGT. CDR3 nucleotides: TGTGCCAGCAGTCACGGGGAGGCCGATGAGCAGTTCTTC. Translation gives CASSHGEADEQFF.

This clone has more than one count but fewer than ten. The rearrangement joins TRBV27 to TRBJ2-1; 10 positions match TRBD2. Germline V gene lookup returns CDR1 MNHEY and CDR2 SMNVEV (reference sequence). The CDR3 runs to 17 residues. V was clipped by 3 bases and J by 6 bases; unmatched bases: 11. The CDR3 nucleotides read TGTGCCAGCAGTTTCGCCGCGACTAGCGGGTCCACCAATGAGCAGTTCTTC. This sequence encodes CASSFAATSGSTNEQFF.

The V and J genes are TRBV23-1 and TRBJ2-7; D is possibly TRBD2 (6 bases). TRBV23-1 is annotated as an ORF whose role is uncertain. V lost 0 bases, J lost 0 bases, and 12 bases lay in between. The CDR3 contains 16 residues. The CDR3, as DNA: TGCGCCAGCAGTCAATCGGCAACCGGGAGCTCCTACGAGCAGTACTTC. Its translation is CASSQSATGSSYEQYF.

V gene TRBV27 combines with J gene TRBJ1-4; a weak D match, TRBD1 (5 bases). Germline CDR1 MNHEY, CDR2 SMNVEV (reference sequence). V gave up 5 bases and J gave up 4 bases, with 11 bases separating them. The CDR3 spans 14 residues. DNA of the CDR3: TGTGCCAGCAGTGGGGACTTAAGTAATGAAAAACTGTTTTTT. Translating it yields CASSGDLSNEKLFF.

V gene TRBV19 combines with J gene TRBJ2-5; D is perhaps TRBD2 (6 bases). CDR1 is LNHDA, CDR2 SQIVND, per germline (reference sequence). The CDR3 is 15 amino acids. Trimming removed 3 bases from V and 5 bases from J, with 16 bases in between. CDR3 bases: TGTGCCAGTAGTATTGGTAGCGGTTTTGGTGAGACCCAGTACTTC. It codes for CASSIGSGFGETQYF.

The rearrangement joins TRBV6-5 to TRBJ1-5; no reliable D call. Germline assignment: CDR1 MNHEY and CDR2 SVGAGI. V was cut by 6 bases and J by 0 bases, with 12 bases left in between. The CDR3 totals 15 residues. The CDR3 sequence is CASRLGAISNQPQHF. For the CDR3, the DNA is TGTGCCAGCAGACTGGGCGCGATTAGCAATCAGCCCCAGCATTTT.

This rearrangement joins TRBV2 to TRBJ2-7, with TRBD1 matching 12 bases. The CDR3 loop spans 15 amino acids. CDR1 SNHLY and CDR2 FYNNEI come from the germline V gene. With V trimmed by 6 bases and J by 5 bases, 8 bases remained unmatched. In DNA form, the CDR3 reads TGTGCCAGCAGCCTAGCGGGACAGGGGGCGAACGAGCAGTACTTC. Amino acids: CASSLAGQGANEQYF.

This clone was detected a few times. The V call is TRBV19, the J call TRBJ1-1, with D tentatively TRBD1 (6 bases). Looked up from germline, CDR1 is LNHDA and CDR2 is SQIVND (reference sequence). The V end was cut by 2 bases, the J end by 6 bases, with 13 bases between. The CDR3 is 14 residues long. The CDR3 sequence: CASSIFRGQSEAFF. The CDR3 bases are TGTGCCAGTAGTATATTCCGGGGACAATCTGAAGCTTTCTTT.

This clone was detected once. The chain is built from TRBV19 and TRBJ2-7; D is perhaps TRBD1 (6 bases). The CDR3 runs to 14 residues. Deletions cut 3 bases from V and 1 base from J, with 10 bases between. In germline, CDR1 is LNHDA, CDR2 SQIVND (reference sequence). Here the CDR3 DNA reads TGTGCCAGTAGTATGCTCGGACAGTCCTACGAGCAGTACTTC. This encodes CASSMLGQSYEQYF. Full variable domain (missing parts from reference TRBV19 and TRBJ2-7): DGGITQSPKYLFRKEGQNVTLSCEQNLNHDAMYWYRQDPGQGLRLIYYSQIVNDFQKGDIAEGYSVSREKKESFPLTVTSAQKNPTAFYLCASSMLGQSYEQYFGPGTRLTVT.

This chain links TRBV6-5 with TRBJ2-1; 10 nucleotides match TRBD2. Germline CDR1 MNHEY, CDR2 SVGAGI. CDR3 length: 16 residues. The V gene end was trimmed by 6 bases and the J gene end by 8 bases; junction bases not matched to a gene: 13. DNA of the CDR3: TGTGCCAGCAGCTACGCTAGCGGGAGTGGGGCCGATGAGCAGTTCTTC. Translation gives CASSYASGSGADEQFF.

V usage is TRBV27 and J usage is TRBJ2-7; D gene uncertain. With 6 bases removed from V and 0 bases from J, the gap between germline ends came to 9 bases. CDR3 length: 13 residues. Germline V gene lookup returns CDR1 MNHEY and CDR2 SMNVEV (reference sequence). CDR3 sequence reads: CASRFLDSYEQYF. CDR3 DNA: TGTGCCAGCAGATTCCTCGACTCCTACGAGCAGTACTTC.

The chain joins TRBV27 to TRBJ1-2, with 10 positions matching TRBD1. This CDR3 has 15 amino acids. J was trimmed by 7 bases and V by 0 bases; bases with no gene match: 5. Germline-derived CDR1 and CDR2 are MNHEY and SMNVEV (reference sequence). The CDR3 nucleotides read TGTGCCAGCAGTTTATCGGGACAGGGGCGGCGTGGCTACACCTTC. It is translated as CASSLSGQGRRGYTF.

This chain uses TRBV5-1 with TRBJ1-1, with D unresolved. Germline CDR1 is SGHRS and CDR2 is YFSETQ. CDR3 length: 14 residues. V dropped 3 bases and J dropped 4 bases, with 13 bases sitting between them. The CDR3 sequence: CASSSNPFGTEAFF. In DNA, the CDR3 is TGCGCCAGCAGCTCAAACCCGTTTGGCACTGAAGCTTTCTTT.

The rearrangement links TRBV6-5 to TRBJ2-5, with D perhaps given as TRBD1 or TRBD2 (5 bases each). Germline CDR1 is MNHEY and CDR2 is SVGAGI. V shed 7 bases and J shed 2 bases, with 14 bases lying between them. This CDR3 is 14 amino acids long. The CDR3 nucleotides read TGTGCCAGCAACCCCGCCTGGGGGCAAGAGACCCAGTACTTC. This codes for CASNPAWGQETQYF.

The chain is built from TRBV27 and TRBJ2-7; D ambiguous. Germline V CDR1 and CDR2: MNHEY, SMNVEV (reference sequence). This CDR3 region has 13 residues. With 3 bases removed from V and 2 bases from J, the gap between germline ends came to 8 bases. DNA of the CDR3: TGTGCCAGCAGTTTGGGCGCACCCTACGAGCAGTACTTC. Its protein is CASSLGAPYEQYF.

DNA for the CDR3: TGTGCCAGCAGCTCCCCTAGGACTAGCGGGAGATTGGATACGCAGTATTTT. It specifies CASSSPRTSGRLDTQYF. V is TRBV28 and J is TRBJ2-3; 13 bases are shared with TRBD2. J lost 6 bases, V lost 6 bases, and 12 bases had no gene match. CDR3 size: 17 residues. Per the germline V gene, CDR1 is MDHEN and CDR2 is SYDVKM.

The chain has TRBV19 and TRBJ2-5; D is ambiguous. Per the germline V gene, CDR1 is LNHDA and CDR2 is SQIVND (reference sequence). This CDR3 region has 16 residues. Trimming cost V 6 bases and J 0 bases, with 17 bases left between them. The CDR3 nucleotides read TGTGCCAGTAGATCGGGCCGCCAGGCGTACCAAGAGACCCAGTACTTC. Translated, it gives CASRSGRQAYQETQYF. Full variable domain (missing parts from reference TRBV19 and TRBJ2-5): DGGITQSPKYLFRKEGQNVTLSCEQNLNHDAMYWYRQDPGQGLRLIYYSQIVNDFQKGDIAEGYSVSREKKESFPLTVTSAQKNPTAFYLCASRSGRQAYQETQYFGPGTRLLVL.

J is TRBJ2-7 and V is TRBV19; 10 nucleotides match TRBD2. Germline assignment: CDR1 LNHDA and CDR2 SQIVND (reference sequence). This CDR3 has 13 residues. The junction had 6 bases not matched to a gene; V was cut back by 7 bases and J by 6 bases. The CDR3 sequence is CASTSSGRLEQYF. The CDR3 DNA is TGTGCCAGTACCTCTAGCGGGAGACTCGAGCAGTACTTC. Full variable domain (outside the CDR3, taken from reference TRBV19 and TRBJ2-7): DGGITQSPKYLFRKEGQNVTLSCEQNLNHDAMYWYRQDPGQGLRLIYYSQIVNDFQKGDIAEGYSVSREKKESFPLTVTSAQKNPTAFYLCASTSSGRLEQYFGPGTRLTVT.

The gene calls are TRBV6-5 and TRBJ1-1, with no clear D. The germline V and J ends were trimmed by 6 bases and 10 bases, with 18 bases remaining between them. In germline, CDR1 is MNHEY, CDR2 SVGAGI. CDR3 length: 13 amino acids. The CDR3 loop reads CASRLAERNAAFF. The CDR3 nucleotides are TGTGCCAGCAGATTGGCAGAACGGAACGCAGCTTTCTTT.